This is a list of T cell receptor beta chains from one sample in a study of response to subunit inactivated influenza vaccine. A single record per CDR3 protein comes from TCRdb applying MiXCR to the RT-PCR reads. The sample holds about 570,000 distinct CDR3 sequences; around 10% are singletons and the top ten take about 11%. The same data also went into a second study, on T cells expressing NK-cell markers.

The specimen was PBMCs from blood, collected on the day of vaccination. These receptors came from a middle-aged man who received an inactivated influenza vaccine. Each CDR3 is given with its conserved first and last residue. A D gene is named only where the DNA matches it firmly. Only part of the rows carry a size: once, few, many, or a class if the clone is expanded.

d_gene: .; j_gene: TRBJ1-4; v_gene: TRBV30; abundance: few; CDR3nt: TGTGCCTGGAGTGTAGGGGTAGGGCAGACGAAACTGTTTTTT; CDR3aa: CAWSVGVGQTKLFF
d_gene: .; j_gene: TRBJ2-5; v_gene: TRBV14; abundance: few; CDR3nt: TGTGCCAGCAGCCCCGGGTCGCGGTGGGAGACCCAGTACTTC; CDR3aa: CASSPGSRWETQYF
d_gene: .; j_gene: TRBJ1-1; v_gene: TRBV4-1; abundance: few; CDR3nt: TGCGCCAGCAGCCAAGGGCCAAACACTGAAGCTTTCTTT; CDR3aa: CASSQGPNTEAFF
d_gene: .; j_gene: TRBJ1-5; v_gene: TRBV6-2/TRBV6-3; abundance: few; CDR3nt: TGTGCCAGCACCGATGACGGGAATCAGCCCCAGCATTTT; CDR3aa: CASTDDGNQPQHF
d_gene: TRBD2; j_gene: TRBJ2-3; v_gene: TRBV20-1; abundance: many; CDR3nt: TGCAGTGCACCTGAGCGGGGGGCCTTCACAGATACGCAGTATTTT; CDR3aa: CSAPERGAFTDTQYF
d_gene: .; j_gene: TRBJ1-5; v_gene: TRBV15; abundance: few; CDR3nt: TGTGCCACCAGCAGAGATCTCGGCAGAAATCAGCCCCAGCATTTT; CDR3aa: CATSRDLGRNQPQHF
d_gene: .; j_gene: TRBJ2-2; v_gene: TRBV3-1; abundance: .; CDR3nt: TGTGCCACCTCGCGCCAGGGGAACACCGGGGAGCTGTTTTTT; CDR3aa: CATSRQGNTGELFF
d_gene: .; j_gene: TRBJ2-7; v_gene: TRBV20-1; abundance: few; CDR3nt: TGCAGACCCCAGCGGACTATCAGCTCCTACGAGCAGTACTTC; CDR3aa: CRPQRTISSYEQYF
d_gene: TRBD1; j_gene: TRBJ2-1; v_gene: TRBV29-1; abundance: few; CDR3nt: TGCAGCGTTGAGGGACAGGGGGTAACTGAGCAGTTCTTC; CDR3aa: CSVEGQGVTEQFF
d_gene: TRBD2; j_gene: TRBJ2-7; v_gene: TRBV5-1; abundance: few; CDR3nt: TGCGCCAGCAGCTTGGAGGGACTAGGGGGCGAGCAGTACTTC; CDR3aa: CASSLEGLGGEQYF
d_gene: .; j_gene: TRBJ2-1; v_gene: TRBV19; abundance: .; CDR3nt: TGTGCCAGTGGAAGGGACGAGCTGGGGGAGCAGTTCTTC; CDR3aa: CASGRDELGEQFF
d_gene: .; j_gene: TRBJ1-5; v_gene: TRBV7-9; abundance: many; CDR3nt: TGTGCCAGCAGCGAGGACAACAATCAGCCCCAGCATTTT; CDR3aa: CASSEDNNQPQHF
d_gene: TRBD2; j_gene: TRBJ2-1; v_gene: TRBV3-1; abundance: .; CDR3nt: TGTGCCAGCAGCCAGATAGCGGGGCGGGATGAGCAGTTCTTC; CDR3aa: CASSQIAGRDEQFF
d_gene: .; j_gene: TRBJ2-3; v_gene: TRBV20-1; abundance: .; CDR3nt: TGCAGTGCCTCCACCACGGCGGCACGCACAGATACGCAGTATTTT; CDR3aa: CSASTTAARTDTQYF
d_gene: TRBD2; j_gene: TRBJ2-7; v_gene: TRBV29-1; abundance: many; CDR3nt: TGCAGCGTTGGCCTGACTAGCGCCTACGAGCAGTACTTC; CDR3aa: CSVGLTSAYEQYF
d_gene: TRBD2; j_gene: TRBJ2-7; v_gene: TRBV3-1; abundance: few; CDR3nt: TGTGCCAGCAGCCAAGGACTAGCGGGGGTATCCTACGAGCAGTACTTC; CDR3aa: CASSQGLAGVSYEQYF
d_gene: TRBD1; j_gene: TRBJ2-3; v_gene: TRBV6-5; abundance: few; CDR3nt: TGTGCCAGCAGTTTTTCCCCCTCGGGACAGCCCACAGATACGCAGTATTTT; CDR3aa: CASSFSPSGQPTDTQYF
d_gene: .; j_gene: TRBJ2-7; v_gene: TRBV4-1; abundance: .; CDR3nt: TGCGCCAGCAGCCAAGCGCCGGGAAGCTCCTACGAGCAGTACTTC; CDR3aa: CASSQAPGSSYEQYF
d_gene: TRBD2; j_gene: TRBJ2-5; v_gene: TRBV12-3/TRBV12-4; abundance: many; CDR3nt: TGTGCCAGCAGCTTAGCGGGCGGACAAGAGACCCAGTACTTC; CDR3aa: CASSLAGGQETQYF
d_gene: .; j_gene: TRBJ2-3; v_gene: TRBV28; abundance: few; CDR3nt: TGTGCCAGCAGCTCCCCAGCGGATGGAAGGTATACGCAGTATTTT; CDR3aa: CASSSPADGRYTQYF
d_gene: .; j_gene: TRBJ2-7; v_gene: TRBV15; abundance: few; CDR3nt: TGTGCCACCAGCAGGGAGGGGCACTACGAGCAGTACTTC; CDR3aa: CATSREGHYEQYF
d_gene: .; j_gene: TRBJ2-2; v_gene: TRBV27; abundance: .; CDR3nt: TGTGCCAGCAGTCCTGCTAGGGTAGCCGGGGAGCTGTTTTTT; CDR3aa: CASSPARVAGELFF
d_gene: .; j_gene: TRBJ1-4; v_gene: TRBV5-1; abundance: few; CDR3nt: TGCGCCAGCAAATGGTCAACTAATGAAAAACTGTTTTTT; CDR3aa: CASKWSTNEKLFF
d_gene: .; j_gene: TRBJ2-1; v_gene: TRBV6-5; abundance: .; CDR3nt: TGTGCCAGCGGGGACTCCTACCATGAGCAGTTCTTC; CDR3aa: CASGDSYHEQFF